Included here is one T cell receptor beta chain sequence, with context. How the authors handled the data: From reference gene primer amplification, estimates of nucleated cell counts were derived. Some clones are missing from TCRdb's copy, which holds only in-frame ones; the method was immunoSEQ multiplex PCR. V, J and clone size reflect that table, while D and trimming were determined from the DNA. The data contain 110,000 to 150,000 clones, nearly 90% of them singletons. The data originate from a study of blood T cell repertoires in COVID-19. Study overall: Specimens from acute and convalescent COVID-19 originated in the United States, Italy and Spain. T cells, B-cell-depleted T cells, or PBMCs supplied cDNA or gDNA.

In germline, CDR1 is SGHRS, CDR2 YFSETQ. This CDR3 is 15 amino acids long. V lost 4 bases and J lost 1; bases outside the gene matches: 7. Input material: peripheral blood. This TCR was sampled from a man between 65 and 80 years old with acute or convalescent COVID-19. J is TRBJ1-1 and V is TRBV5-1; 7 nucleotides agree with TRBD1. The DNA for the CDR3 is TGCGCCAGCAGCCCAATGACAGGGTCGAACACTGAAGCTTTCTTT. It codes for CASSPMTGSNTEAFF.